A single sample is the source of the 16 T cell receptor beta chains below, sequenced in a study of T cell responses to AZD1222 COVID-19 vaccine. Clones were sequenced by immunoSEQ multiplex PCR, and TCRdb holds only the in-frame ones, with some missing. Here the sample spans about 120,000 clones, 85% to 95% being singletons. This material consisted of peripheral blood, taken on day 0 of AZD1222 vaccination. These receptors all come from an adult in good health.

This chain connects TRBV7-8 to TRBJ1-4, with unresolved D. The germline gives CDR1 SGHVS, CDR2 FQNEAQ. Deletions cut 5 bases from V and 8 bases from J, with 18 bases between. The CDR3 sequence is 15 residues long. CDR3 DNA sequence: TGTGCCAGCAGCCCGTGGACCCCCTTTGGCGAAAAACTGTTTTTT. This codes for CASSPWTPFGEKLFF. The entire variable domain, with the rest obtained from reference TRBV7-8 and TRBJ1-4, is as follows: GAGVSQSPRYKVAKRGQDVALRCDPISGHVSLFWYQQALGQGPEFLTYFQNEAQLDKSGLPSDRFFAERPEGSVSTLKIQRTQQEDSAVYLCASSPWTPFGEKLFFGSGTQLSVL.

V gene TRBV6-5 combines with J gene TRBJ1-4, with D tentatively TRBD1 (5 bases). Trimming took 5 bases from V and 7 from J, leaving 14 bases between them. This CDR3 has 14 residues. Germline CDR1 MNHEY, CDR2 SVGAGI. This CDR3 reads CASSTSGRVEKLFF. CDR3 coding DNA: TGTGCCAGCAGTACTTCCGGCAGGGTTGAAAAACTGTTTTTT.

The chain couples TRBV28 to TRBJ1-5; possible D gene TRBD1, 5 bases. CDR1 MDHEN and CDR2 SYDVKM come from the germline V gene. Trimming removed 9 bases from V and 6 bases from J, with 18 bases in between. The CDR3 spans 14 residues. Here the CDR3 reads CASCDSDSRQPQHF. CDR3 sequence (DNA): TGTGCCAGTTGCGACAGCGATAGCCGTCAGCCCCAGCATTTT. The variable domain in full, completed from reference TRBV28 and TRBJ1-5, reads DVKVTQSSRYLVKRTGEKVFLECVQDMDHENMFWYRQDPGLGLRLIYFSYDVKMKEKGDIPEGYSVSREKKERFSLILESASTNQTSMYLCASCDSDSRQPQHFGDGTRLSIL.

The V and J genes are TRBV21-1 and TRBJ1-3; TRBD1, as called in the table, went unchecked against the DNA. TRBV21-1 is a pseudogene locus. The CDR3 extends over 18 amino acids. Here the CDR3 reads CASSKLLDRAESGNTIYF. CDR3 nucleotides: TGTGCCAGCAGCAAACTACTGGACAGGGCGGAATCTGGAAACACCATATATTTT.

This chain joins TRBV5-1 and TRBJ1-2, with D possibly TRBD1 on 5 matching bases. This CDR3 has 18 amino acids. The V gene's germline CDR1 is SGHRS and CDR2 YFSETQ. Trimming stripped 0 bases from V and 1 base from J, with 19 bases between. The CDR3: CASSLDSRVDALNYGYTF. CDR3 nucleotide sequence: TGCGCCAGCAGCTTGGATTCCAGGGTGGACGCCCTTAACTATGGCTACACCTTC.

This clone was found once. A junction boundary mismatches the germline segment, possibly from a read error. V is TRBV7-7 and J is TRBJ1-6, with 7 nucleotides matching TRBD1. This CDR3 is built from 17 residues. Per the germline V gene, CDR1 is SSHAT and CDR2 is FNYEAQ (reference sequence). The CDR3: CASSSQQGSNYNSPLHF. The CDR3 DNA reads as TGTGCTAGCAGCTCTCAACAGGGGTCCAACTATAATTCACCCCTCCACTTT.

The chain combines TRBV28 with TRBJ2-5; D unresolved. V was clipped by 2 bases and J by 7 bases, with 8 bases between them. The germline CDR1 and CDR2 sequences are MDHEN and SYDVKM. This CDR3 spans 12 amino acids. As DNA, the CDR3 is TGTGCCAGCAGTTTACCCGTAGGGACCCAGTACTTC. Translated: CASSLPVGTQYF.

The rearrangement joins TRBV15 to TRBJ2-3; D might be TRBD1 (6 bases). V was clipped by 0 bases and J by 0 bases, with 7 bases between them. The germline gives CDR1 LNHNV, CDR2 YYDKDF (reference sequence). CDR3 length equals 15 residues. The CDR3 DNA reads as TGTGCCACCAGCAGAGAGACAGGTAGCACAGATACGCAGTATTTT. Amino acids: CATSRETGSTDTQYF. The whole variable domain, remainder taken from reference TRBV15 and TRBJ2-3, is DAMVIQNPRYQVTQFGKPVTLSCSQTLNHNVMYWYQQKSSQAPKLLFHYYDKDFNNEADTPDNFQSRRPNTSFCFLDIRSPGLGDTAMYLCATSRETGSTDTQYFGPGTRLTVL.

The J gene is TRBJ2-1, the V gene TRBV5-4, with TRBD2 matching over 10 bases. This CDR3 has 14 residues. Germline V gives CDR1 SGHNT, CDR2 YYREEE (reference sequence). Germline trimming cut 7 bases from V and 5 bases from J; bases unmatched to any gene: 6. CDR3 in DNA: TGTGCCAGCGAAGCGGGAGGGCCCCACAATGAGCAGTTCTTC. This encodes CASEAGGPHNEQFF.

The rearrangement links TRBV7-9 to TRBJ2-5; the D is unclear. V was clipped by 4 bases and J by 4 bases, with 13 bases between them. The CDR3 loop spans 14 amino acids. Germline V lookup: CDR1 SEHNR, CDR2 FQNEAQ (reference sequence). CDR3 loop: CASSSTGRGETQYF. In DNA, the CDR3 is TGTGCCAGCAGCTCCACCGGTCGTGGAGAGACCCAGTACTTC.

The CDR3 coding sequence is TGTGCCAGCAGCCGAGACACTAACACCGGGGAGCTGTTTTTT. It codes for CASSRDTNTGELFF. This chain connects TRBV6-5 to TRBJ2-2; D unresolved. The CDR3 is 14 residues long. CDR1 and CDR2 (germline): MNHEY, SVGAGI. V was cut by 6 bases and J by 2 bases, with 10 bases left in between.

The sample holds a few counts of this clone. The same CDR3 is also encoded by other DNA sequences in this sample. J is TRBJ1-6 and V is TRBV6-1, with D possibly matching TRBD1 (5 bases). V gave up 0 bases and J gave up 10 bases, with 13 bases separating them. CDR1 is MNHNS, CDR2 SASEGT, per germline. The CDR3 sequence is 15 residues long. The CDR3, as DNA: TGTGCCAGCAGTGAAGCGGAAGAGGGACGATCACCCCTCCACTTT. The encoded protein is CASSEAEEGRSPLHF.

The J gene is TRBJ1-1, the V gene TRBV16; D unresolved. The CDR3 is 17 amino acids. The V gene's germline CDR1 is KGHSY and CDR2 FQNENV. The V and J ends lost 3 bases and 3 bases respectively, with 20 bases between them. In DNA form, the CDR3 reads TGTGCCAGCAGCCATCCGAGCCTCCCACGTAGGGACACTGAAGCTTTCTTT. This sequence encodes CASSHPSLPRRDTEAFF.

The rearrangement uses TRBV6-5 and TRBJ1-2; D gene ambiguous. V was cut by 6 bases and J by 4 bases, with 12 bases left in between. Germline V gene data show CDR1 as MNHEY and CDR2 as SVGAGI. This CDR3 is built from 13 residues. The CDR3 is CASSQRFSYGYTF. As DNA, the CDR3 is TGTGCCAGCAGCCAACGCTTCTCCTATGGCTACACCTTC.

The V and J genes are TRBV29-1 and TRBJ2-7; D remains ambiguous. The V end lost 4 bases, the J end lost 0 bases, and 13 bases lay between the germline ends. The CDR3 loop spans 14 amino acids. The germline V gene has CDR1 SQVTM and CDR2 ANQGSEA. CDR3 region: CSVGSRLTSYEQYF. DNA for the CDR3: TGCAGCGTTGGGAGCCGTCTTACCTCCTACGAGCAGTACTTC.

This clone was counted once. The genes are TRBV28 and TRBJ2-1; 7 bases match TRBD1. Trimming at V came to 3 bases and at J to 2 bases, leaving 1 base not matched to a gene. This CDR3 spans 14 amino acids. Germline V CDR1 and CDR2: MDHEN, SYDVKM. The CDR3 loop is CASSLTGTYNEQFF. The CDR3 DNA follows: TGTGCCAGCAGTTTGACAGGGACCTACAATGAGCAGTTCTTC.